This record concerns one T cell receptor (beta chain) sequence. The germline V gene has CDR1 LNHDA and CDR2 SQIVND (reference sequence). The CDR3 totals 13 residues. With V trimmed by 5 bases and J by 11 bases, 9 bases remained unmatched. These data are taken from a study of blood T cell repertoires in COVID-19. About the study: There were acute and convalescent COVID-19 samples, and they came from the United States, Italy and Spain.

Some clones are missing from TCRdb's copy, which holds only in-frame ones; the method was immunoSEQ multiplex PCR. The sample comprises roughly 110,000 clones, about four fifths of which are singletons, and roughly 4.3% rests with the top ten. V gene TRBV19 combines with J gene TRBJ1-1, with TRBD1 matching over 9 bases. The source of this sequence is a man in his 70s with acute or convalescent COVID-19. The sample was peripheral blood. CDR3 DNA: TGTGCCAGTAGTGTACAGGGGGCCCCGTCGGCTTTCTTT. It specifies CASSVQGAPSAFF.